This TCR beta chain was captured in a study of Graves' ophthalmopathy and Graves' hyperthyroidism. Ophthalmopathy was moderately-to-severely active, CAS at least 3, NOSPECS at least 4, lasting under 3 months. As diagnostic evidence, clinical symptoms, serum thyroxine, TRAb, thyroid ultrasound and orbital computed tomography were relied upon. TCR beta CDR3 regions were amplified from RNA transcripts. First-round RT-PCR used HTBI primers; second-round multiplex PCR followed. Each CDR3 protein gets one entry after TCRdb re-called the multiplex PCR reads with MiXCR. The sample records about half a million distinct CDR3 sequences, over 13% being singletons. At least ten counts were recorded for this clonotype. Its antigen is unidentified. Study-level results: Separation of ophthalmopathy from stable hyperthyroidism was achieved by a 13-signature model, at around 90% sensitivity and approximately 81% specificity. The blood repertoire also included most expanded thyroid clonotypes above 0.001 frequency.

Sequencing was carried out using blood. The TCR was taken from a woman aged 25 to 39 with Graves' ophthalmopathy.

The CDR3, as DNA: TGTGCCAGCTCACCGAAGATGAACACTGAAGCTTTCTTT. Translation gives CASSPKMNTEAFF. The rearrangement uses TRBV18 and TRBJ1-1; D is unresolved. Trimming removed 3 bases at V and 0 bases at J, with 5 bases between. This CDR3 has 13 amino acids. CDR1 KGHSH and CDR2 LQKENI come from the germline V gene.